These 12 T cell receptor beta chains originate from one sample sequenced in a study of T-cell reconstitution after alpha-beta-depleted transplantation in children. Unique molecular identifiers were built into the TCRbeta library. TCRdb re-derived calls from the PCR reads in MiXCR, one entry per CDR3 protein. This sample has 360,000 or so distinct CDR3 sequences, with roughly 22% found just once. Sequencing used PBMCs from the stem cell graft donor, obtained from the stem cell graft. The receptors originated from a human donor who donated a stem cell graft to a child with acute myeloid leukemia.

This clonotype was seen only a few times. This chain joins TRBV20-1 and TRBJ2-1; the D is unclear. Germline CDR1 reads DFQATT; CDR2 reads SNEGSKA (reference sequence). This CDR3 has 13 amino acids. V lost 4 bases and J lost 6, with 13 bases in between. CDR3 amino acids: CSANPSLVNEQFF. CDR3 nucleotide sequence: TGCAGTGCTAATCCCTCCCTAGTCAATGAGCAGTTCTTC.

This clonotype was seen only a few times. The chain recombines TRBV5-1 with TRBJ2-2; TRBD2 agrees at 8 bases. The CDR3 sequence is 17 residues long. The J segment lost 5 bases and the V segment lost 4 bases, leaving 13 bases of the junction unmatched. Germline V gene sequence: CDR1 SGHRS, CDR2 YFSETQ. The CDR3 loop reads CASSLKAGEVRTGELFF. DNA of the CDR3: TGCGCCAGCAGCCTGAAAGCGGGAGAGGTTCGGACCGGGGAGCTGTTTTTT. The variable domain in full, with the rest retrieved from reference TRBV5-1 and TRBJ2-2, is KAGVTQTPRYLIKTRGQQVTLSCSPISGHRSVSWYQQTPGQGLQFLFEYFSETQRNKGNFPGRFSGRQFSNSRSEMNVSTLELGDSALYLCASSLKAGEVRTGELFFGEGSRLTVL.

V and J are TRBV6-2 or TRBV6-3 and TRBJ2-1; the match to TRBD2 covers 14 bases. The germline V gene encodes CDR1 MNHEY and CDR2 SVGEGT. V shed 0 bases and J 6 bases; nucleotides not matched to a gene: 4. This CDR3 contains 17 residues. Here the CDR3 reads CASSYSPGTSGSNEQFF. As DNA, the CDR3 is TGTGCCAGCAGTTACTCTCCCGGGACTAGCGGGAGCAATGAGCAGTTCTTC.

The sample holds a few counts of this clonotype. The chain couples TRBV28 to TRBJ2-7; TRBD2 matches 8 bases. In germline, CDR1 is MDHEN, CDR2 SYDVKM. The V segment lost 6 bases and the J segment 0 bases; nucleotides outside the gene matches: 10. The length of the CDR3 is 16 residues. The CDR3: CASSTITSGVSYEQYF. The CDR3 DNA follows: TGTGCCAGCAGCACAATAACTAGCGGTGTCTCCTACGAGCAGTACTTC.

This clonotype was counted a few times. The chain is built from TRBV6-2 or TRBV6-3 and TRBJ2-5, with TRBD2 identical over 15 bases. The CDR3 covers 17 residues. Germline V gene data show CDR1 as MNHEY and CDR2 as SVGEGT. Losses at the gene ends were 7 bases for V and 3 bases for J; bases not matched to a gene: 9. The DNA for the CDR3 is TGTGCCAGCAATGGACTAGCGGGAGGGCCTGGGAAAGAGACCCAGTACTTC. Translating gives CASNGLAGGPGKETQYF.

The rearrangement links TRBV20-1 to TRBJ2-7; D possibly corresponds to TRBD2 (6 bases). Looked up from germline, CDR1 is DFQATT and CDR2 is SNEGSKA (reference sequence). V was pared by 4 bases and J by 7 bases, with 14 bases between. This CDR3 contains 12 residues. The chain's CDR3 is CSAMGGGSEQYF. CDR3 bases: TGCAGTGCTATGGGGGGAGGTTCGGAGCAGTACTTC.

This clonotype was counted only a few times. The V call is TRBV18, the J call TRBJ2-1; 7 nucleotides match TRBD1. CDR1 and CDR2 (germline): KGHSH, LQKENI. The CDR3 has 13 amino acids. Trimming at V came to 1 base and at J to 13 bases, leaving 7 bases not matched to a gene. The CDR3 spells CASSPRIDREQFF. For the CDR3, the DNA is TGTGCCAGCTCACCACGGATCGACAGGGAACAGTTCTTC.

This clonotype was picked up a small number of times. CDR3 protein: CASSVGGGVAKNIQYF. CDR3 sequence (DNA): TGTGCCAGCAGCGTAGGAGGAGGTGTAGCCAAAAACATTCAGTACTTC. The genes are TRBV9 and TRBJ2-4, with TRBD2 as a possible D gene (5 bases). The CDR3 loop spans 16 amino acids. Per the germline V gene, CDR1 is SGDLS and CDR2 is YYNGEE. V lost 0 bases and J 0 bases, leaving 10 bases between the germline ends.

The table lists this clonotype with many counts. The V call is TRBV29-1, the J call TRBJ2-7; no definite D call. The CDR3 is 15 amino acids. The V end lost 0 bases, the J end lost 0 bases, and 12 bases lay between the germline ends. CDR1 and CDR2 from the germline V gene are SQVTM and ANQGSEA. CDR3 DNA sequence: TGCAGCGTTGAAGATCCAGGTTCTCTCTCCTACGAGCAGTACTTC. It specifies CSVEDPGSLSYEQYF.

The rearrangement joins TRBV7-6 to TRBJ2-4; 7 bases align to TRBD2. This CDR3 has 16 residues. With 5 bases clipped from V and 2 bases from J, the junction kept 9 bases outside the gene matches. Germline-derived CDR1 and CDR2 are SGHVS and FNYEAQ. In DNA, the CDR3 is TGTGCCAGCAGCCCCCTCGGCGGGAGTTCCAAAAACATTCAGTACTTC. Translating it yields CASSPLGGSSKNIQYF.

This clonotype was recorded a few times. As DNA, the CDR3 is TGTGCCAGCAGTTTAGGGCGGCCAGACACTGAAGCTTTCTTT. Its translation: CASSLGRPDTEAFF. This sequence joins TRBV12-3 or TRBV12-4 and TRBJ1-1; D remains unclear. The CDR3 covers 14 residues. Trimming took 1 base from V and 3 from J, leaving 9 bases between them.

This clonotype has a handful of counts. The chain links TRBV20-1 to TRBJ2-1; D perhaps matches TRBD2 (6 bases). The germline CDR1 and CDR2 sequences are DFQATT and SNEGSKA (reference sequence). Trimming took off 7 bases at V and 8 bases at J, with 21 bases between the two ends. The CDR3 sequence is 14 residues long. CDR3 nucleotide sequence: TGCAGTGTACACAGGCTGACTAGTTCTTATGAGCAGTTCTTC. As protein: CSVHRLTSSYEQFF.